The TCR beta chain under discussion was sequenced for a study of beta chain features in type 1 diabetes. Study-level information: Across the samples, around 110,000,000 sorted cells were examined in total. Findings and limits, study-wide: More deletions and fewer insertions at VDJ junctions were seen in type 1 diabetes patients. The analysis here could not establish whether HLA type shapes TCRB rearrangement. For Type 1 diabetes patients, all four CD4+ subsets carried TCRB CDR3s that were moderately but significantly shorter.

With regard to this clone: Its antigen is unknown.

Germline V gene lookup returns CDR1 GTSNPN and CDR2 SVGIG (reference sequence). The CDR3 sequence is 14 residues long. V was cut by 0 bases and J by 1 base, with 6 bases left in between. Expressed TCRB transcripts were sequenced, since all the RNA that had been isolated was reverse transcribed. The repertoire was sequenced with immunoSEQ multiplex PCR; TCRdb's copy has only in-frame clones and lacks some. The sample carries some 280,000 clones, roughly an eighth recorded once. This chain links TRBV30 with TRBJ2-2; D call uncertain. The sample consisted of naive CD4+ T cells from blood. The origin of this receptor is a man aged 25-40 years with type 1 diabetes. For the CDR3, the DNA is TGTGCCTGGAGTGTTGACATGAACACCGGGGAGCTGTTTTTT. Translation: CAWSVDMNTGELFF.